This T cell receptor (beta chain) was sequenced in a study of CD8 T cells in ankylosing spondylitis. Study-wide results and caveats: Matched synovial fluid from ankylosing spondylitis patients was reported to be enriched for disease-linked clones. A subset of motif variants has previously been described in the synovial fluid and blood of reactive arthritis. A motif in TCR beta, a set of roughly eight highly homologous variants, appeared characteristic of ankylosing spondylitis blood.

TCRdb redid the calling of the 5' RACE reads with MiXCR, one entry per CDR3 protein. Of more than 60,000 distinct CDR3 sequences detected, about 5.4% appear once; the ten largest clones hold approximately 2.1%. V was clipped by 0 bases and J by 3 bases; unmatched bases: 14. The germline gives CDR1 DFQATT, CDR2 SNEGSKA (reference sequence). CDR3 length: 17 residues. This clonotype was counted only a few times. No antigen is known for it. Sample: blood, either unsorted or a sorted T cell fraction (not recorded which). The V and J genes are TRBV20-1 and TRBJ2-7; 7 positions agree with TRBD2. The clonotype originates from a male donor with ankylosing spondylitis or in good health (not recorded which). CDR3: CSARDLLVGDYLYEQYF. CDR3 bases: TGCAGTGCTAGAGATCTATTGGTGGGGGACTACCTCTACGAGCAGTACTTC.